This paragraph reports one T cell receptor beta chain. Its matching antigen is unknown. This sample is part of a study of cytomegalovirus exposure and HLA in healthy donors. PCR employed 60 Vbeta and 13 Jbeta primers. Sequencing was performed with immunoSEQ multiplex PCR; in TCRdb, only in-frame clones are kept and a portion is missing. The table has about 170,000 clones, roughly 85% seen once; the top ten hold 5% to 7%. The CDR3 is 16 residues long. Germline V gene lookup returns CDR1 PRHDT and CDR2 FYEKMQ (reference sequence). The V segment lost 5 bases and the J segment 4 bases; nucleotides outside the gene matches: 8. Study-wide findings and caveats: Earlier findings revealed that most TCR beta V segments proved productive either about 90% or about 30% of the time. In a later analysis, across HLA loci, associated TCR counts were highest for DRB1, lowest for HLA-C.

The receptor comes from a middle-aged man in good health and CMV-seropositive. The chain uses TRBV13 and TRBJ2-2, with 9 bases fitting TRBD1. The sequencing sample was made of PBMCs. This chain's CDR3 is CASSRPGTGTTGELFF. The CDR3 bases are TGTGCCAGCAGCCGACCCGGGACAGGGACCACCGGGGAGCTGTTTTTT. Looking up the rest from reference TRBV13 and TRBJ2-2 gives the full variable domain: AAGVIQSPRHLIKEKRETATLKCYPIPRHDTVYWYQQGPGQDPQFLISFYEKMQSDKGSIPDRFSAQQFSDYHSELNMSSLELGDSALYFCASSRPGTGTTGELFFGEGSRLTVL.